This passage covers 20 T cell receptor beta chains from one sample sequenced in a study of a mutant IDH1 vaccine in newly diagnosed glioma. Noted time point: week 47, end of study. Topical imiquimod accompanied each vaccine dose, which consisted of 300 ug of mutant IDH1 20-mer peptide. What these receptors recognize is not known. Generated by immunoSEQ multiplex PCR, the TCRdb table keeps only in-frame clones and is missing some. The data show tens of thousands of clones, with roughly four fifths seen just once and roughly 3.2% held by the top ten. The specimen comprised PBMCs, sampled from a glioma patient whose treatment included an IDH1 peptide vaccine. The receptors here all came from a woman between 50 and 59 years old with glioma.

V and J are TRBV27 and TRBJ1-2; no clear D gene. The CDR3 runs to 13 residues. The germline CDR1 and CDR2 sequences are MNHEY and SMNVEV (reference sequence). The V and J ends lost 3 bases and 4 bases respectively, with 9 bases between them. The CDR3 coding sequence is TGTGCCAGCAGTTTTCTGGCAGGCTATGGCTACACCTTC. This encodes CASSFLAGYGYTF.

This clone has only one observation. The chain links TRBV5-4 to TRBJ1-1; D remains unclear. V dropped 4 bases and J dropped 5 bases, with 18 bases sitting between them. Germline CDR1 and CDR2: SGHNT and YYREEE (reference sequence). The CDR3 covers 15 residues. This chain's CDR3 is CASSLIMGGSTEAFF. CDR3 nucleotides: TGTGCCAGCAGCCTCATTATGGGAGGAAGTACTGAAGCTTTCTTT.

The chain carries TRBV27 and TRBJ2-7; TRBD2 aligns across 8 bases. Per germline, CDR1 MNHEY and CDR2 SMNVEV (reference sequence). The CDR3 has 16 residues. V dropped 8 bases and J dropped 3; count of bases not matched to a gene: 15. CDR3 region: CASGNPGLGLVYEQYF. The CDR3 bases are TGTGCCAGCGGGAACCCGGGACTAGGGTTGGTCTACGAGCAGTACTTC.

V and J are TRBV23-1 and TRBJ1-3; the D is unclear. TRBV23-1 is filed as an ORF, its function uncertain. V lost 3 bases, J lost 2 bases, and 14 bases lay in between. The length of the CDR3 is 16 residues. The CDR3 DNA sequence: TGCGCCAGCAGTCATTGTAGGCTAGAGGCTGGAAACACCATATATTTT. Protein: CASSHCRLEAGNTIYF.

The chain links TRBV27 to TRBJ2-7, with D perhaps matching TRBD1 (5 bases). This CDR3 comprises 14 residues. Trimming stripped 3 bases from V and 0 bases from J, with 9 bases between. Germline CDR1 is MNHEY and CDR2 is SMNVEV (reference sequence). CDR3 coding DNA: TGTGCCAGCAGTTTTTCGACAGCCTCCTACGAGCAGTACTTC. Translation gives CASSFSTASYEQYF.

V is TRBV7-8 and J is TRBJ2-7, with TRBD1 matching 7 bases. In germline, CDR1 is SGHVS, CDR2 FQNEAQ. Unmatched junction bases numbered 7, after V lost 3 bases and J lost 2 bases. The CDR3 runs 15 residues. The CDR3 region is CASSLNTGTAYEQYF. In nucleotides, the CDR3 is TGTGCCAGCAGCTTGAACACCGGGACAGCCTACGAGCAGTACTTC. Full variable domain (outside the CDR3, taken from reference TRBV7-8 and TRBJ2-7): GAGVSQSPRYKVAKRGQDVALRCDPISGHVSLFWYQQALGQGPEFLTYFQNEAQLDKSGLPSDRFFAERPEGSVSTLKIQRTQQEDSAVYLCASSLNTGTAYEQYFGPGTRLTVT.

The chain's CDR3 is CASSPGYNEQFF. Written as DNA, the CDR3 is TGTGCCAGCAGCCCAGGGTACAATGAGCAGTTCTTC. J is TRBJ2-1 and V is TRBV7-9; D possibly corresponds to TRBD1 (5 bases). Trimming cost V 5 bases and J 4 bases, with 6 bases left between them. In germline, CDR1 is SEHNR, CDR2 FQNEAQ (reference sequence). The CDR3 runs to 12 residues.

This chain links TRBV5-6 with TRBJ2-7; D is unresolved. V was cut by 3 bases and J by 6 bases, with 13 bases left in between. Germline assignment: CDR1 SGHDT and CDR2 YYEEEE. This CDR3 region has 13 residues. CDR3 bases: TGTGCCAGCAGCTATTCGGCAGGCCGCGAGCAGTACTTC. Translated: CASSYSAGREQYF.

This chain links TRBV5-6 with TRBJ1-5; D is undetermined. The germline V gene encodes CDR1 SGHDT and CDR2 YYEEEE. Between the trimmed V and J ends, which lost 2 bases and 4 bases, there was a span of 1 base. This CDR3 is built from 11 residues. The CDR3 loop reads CASSLNQPQHF. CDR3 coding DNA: TGTGCCAGCAGCTTAAATCAGCCCCAGCATTTT.

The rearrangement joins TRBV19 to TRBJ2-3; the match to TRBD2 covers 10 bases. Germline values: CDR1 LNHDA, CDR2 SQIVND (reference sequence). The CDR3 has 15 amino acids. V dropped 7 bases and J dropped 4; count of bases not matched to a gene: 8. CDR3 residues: CASTSAGGPADTQYF. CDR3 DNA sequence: TGTGCCAGTACCTCAGCGGGGGGGCCAGCAGATACGCAGTATTTT.

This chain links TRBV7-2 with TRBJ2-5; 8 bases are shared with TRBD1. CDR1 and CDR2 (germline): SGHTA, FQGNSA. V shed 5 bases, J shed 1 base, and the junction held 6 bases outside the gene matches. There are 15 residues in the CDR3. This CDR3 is CASSLRGLGQETQYF. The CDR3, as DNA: TGTGCCAGCAGCCTCAGGGGGCTTGGCCAAGAGACCCAGTACTTC.

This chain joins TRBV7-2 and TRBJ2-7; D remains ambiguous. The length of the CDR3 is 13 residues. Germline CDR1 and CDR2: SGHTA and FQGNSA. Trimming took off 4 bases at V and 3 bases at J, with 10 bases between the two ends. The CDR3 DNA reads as TGTGCCAGCAGCTCTACACTATTCTACGAGCAGTACTTC. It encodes CASSSTLFYEQYF.

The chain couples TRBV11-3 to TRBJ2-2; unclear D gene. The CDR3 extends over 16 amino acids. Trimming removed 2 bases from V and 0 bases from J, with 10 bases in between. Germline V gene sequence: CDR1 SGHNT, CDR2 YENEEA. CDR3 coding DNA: TGTGCCAGCAGCTTATATGGGAACGCGAACACCGGGGAGCTGTTTTTT. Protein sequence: CASSLYGNANTGELFF.

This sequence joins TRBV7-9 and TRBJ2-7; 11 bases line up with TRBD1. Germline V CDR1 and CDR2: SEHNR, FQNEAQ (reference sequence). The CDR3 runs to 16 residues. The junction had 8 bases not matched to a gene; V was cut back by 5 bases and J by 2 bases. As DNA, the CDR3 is TGTGCCAGCAGCCCGCCGGGACAGGGGGTCGCCTACGAGCAGTACTTC. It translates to CASSPPGQGVAYEQYF.

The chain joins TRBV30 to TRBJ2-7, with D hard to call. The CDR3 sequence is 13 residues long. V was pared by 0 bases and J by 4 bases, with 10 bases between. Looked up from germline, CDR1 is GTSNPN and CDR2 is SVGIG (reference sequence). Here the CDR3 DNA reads TGTGCCTGGAGTGTATCCCCCGGGTACGAGCAGTACTTC. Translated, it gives CAWSVSPGYEQYF.

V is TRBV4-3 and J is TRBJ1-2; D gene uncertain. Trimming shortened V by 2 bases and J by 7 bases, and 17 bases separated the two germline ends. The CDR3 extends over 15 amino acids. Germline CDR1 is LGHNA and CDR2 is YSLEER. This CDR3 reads CASSQLRAGNGGYTF. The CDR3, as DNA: TGCGCCAGCAGCCAACTCCGTGCGGGGAATGGTGGCTACACCTTC.

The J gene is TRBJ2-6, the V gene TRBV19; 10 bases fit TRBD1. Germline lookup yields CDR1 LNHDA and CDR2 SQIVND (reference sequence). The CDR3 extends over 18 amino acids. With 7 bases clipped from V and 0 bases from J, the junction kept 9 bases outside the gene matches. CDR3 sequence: CASTSRQGALSGANVLTF. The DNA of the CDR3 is TGTGCCAGTACTTCCAGACAGGGGGCTCTCTCTGGGGCCAACGTCCTGACTTTC.

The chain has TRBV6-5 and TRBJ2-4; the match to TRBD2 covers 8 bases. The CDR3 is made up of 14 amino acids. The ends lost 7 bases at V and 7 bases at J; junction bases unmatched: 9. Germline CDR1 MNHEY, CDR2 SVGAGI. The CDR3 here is CASNPSGGGNIQYF. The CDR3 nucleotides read TGTGCCAGCAATCCCTCGGGAGGGGGGAACATTCAGTACTTC.

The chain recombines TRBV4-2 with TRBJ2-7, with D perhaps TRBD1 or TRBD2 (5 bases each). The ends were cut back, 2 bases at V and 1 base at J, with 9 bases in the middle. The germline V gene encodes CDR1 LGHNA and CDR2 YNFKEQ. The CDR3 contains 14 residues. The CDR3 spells CASSQRGESYEQYF. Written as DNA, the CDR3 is TGTGCCAGCAGCCAAAGGGGAGAGTCCTACGAGCAGTACTTC.

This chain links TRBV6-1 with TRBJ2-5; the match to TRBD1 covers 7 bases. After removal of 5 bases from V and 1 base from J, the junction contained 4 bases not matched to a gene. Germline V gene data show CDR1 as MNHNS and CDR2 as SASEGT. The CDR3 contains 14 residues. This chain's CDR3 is CASSRDSTQETQYF. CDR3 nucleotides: TGTGCCAGCAGTCGGGACAGCACCCAAGAGACCCAGTACTTC.